Sequencing of this TCR beta chain was carried out in a study of blood T cells in healthy people across ages. Study-wide findings and caveats: Estimated diversity, derived from one million T cells, was regarded as an underestimate. While age rose, TCR beta diversity per million T cells dropped in a roughly linear way.

CDR1 is LGHNA and CDR2 is YSLEER in the germline V gene. The CDR3 runs 15 residues. V was trimmed by 4 bases and J by 4 bases, leaving 11 bases between them. A sample-barcoded 5' primer and a J-beta primer mix were used in a second PCR of roughly 7 to 11 cycles. TCRdb re-called the 5' RACE reads through MiXCR, storing one row per CDR3 protein. The sample yields 910,000 or so distinct CDR3 sequences, roughly 51% seen once. Turning to this clonotype: Its target is not known.

The receptor comes from a woman aged 55-70 years in good health. The rearrangement links TRBV4-3 to TRBJ2-6; D is unclear. Sequencing was done on a sample of blood. The CDR3 loop is CASSPGRFGANVLTF. CDR3 DNA: TGCGCCAGCAGCCCCGGTCGATTCGGGGCCAACGTCCTGACTTTC.